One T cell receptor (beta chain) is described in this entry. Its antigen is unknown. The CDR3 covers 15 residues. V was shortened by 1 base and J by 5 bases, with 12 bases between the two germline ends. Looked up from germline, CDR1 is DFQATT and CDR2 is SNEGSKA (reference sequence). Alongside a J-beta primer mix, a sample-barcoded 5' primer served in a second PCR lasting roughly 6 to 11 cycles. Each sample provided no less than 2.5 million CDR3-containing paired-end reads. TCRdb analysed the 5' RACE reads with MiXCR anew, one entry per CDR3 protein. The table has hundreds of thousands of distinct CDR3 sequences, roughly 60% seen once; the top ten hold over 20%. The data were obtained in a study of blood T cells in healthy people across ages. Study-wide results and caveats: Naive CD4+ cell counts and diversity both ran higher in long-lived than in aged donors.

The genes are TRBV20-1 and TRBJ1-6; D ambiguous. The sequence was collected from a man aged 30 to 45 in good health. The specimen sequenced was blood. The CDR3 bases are TGCAGTGCTAGAGCAACCGCGGAGGATAATTCACCCCTCCACTTT. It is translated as CSARATAEDNSPLHF.